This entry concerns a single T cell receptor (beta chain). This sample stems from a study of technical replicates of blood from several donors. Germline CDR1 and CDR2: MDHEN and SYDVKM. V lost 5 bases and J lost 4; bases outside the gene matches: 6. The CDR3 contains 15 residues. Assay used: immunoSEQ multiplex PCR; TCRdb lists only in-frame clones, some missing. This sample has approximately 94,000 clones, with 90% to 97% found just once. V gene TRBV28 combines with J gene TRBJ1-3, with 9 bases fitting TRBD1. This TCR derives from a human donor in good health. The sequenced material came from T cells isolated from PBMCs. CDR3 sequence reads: CASSTNGQGGNTIYF. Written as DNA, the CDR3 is TGTGCCAGCAGTACCAATGGACAGGGGGGAAACACCATATATTTT.